This T cell receptor beta chain originates from a study of type 1 regulatory T cells. Study-wide background: An in vitro protocol generated T-allo10, a Tr1-enriched, alloantigen-specific CD4 T cell product. Overall study results and limits: Compared with non-Tr1 cells, Tr1 cells showed a narrower TCR repertoire.

TCRdb re-analysed the reads in MiXCR, keeping a single row per CDR3 protein. The sample yields about 42,000 distinct CDR3 sequences, 9.5% to 15% seen once. Worth noting for this clonotype: No antigen is known for it.

Losses at the gene ends were 7 bases for V and 2 bases for J; bases not matched to a gene: 6. The CDR3 totals 15 residues. The TCR comes from a human donor in good health. The rearrangement links TRBV12-3 or TRBV12-4 to TRBJ2-2; 8 bases are a match to TRBD2. The sample consisted of cultured non-Tr1 T cells, either the whole culture or a sorted T cell fraction (not recorded which). The CDR3 protein is CASTKGTSNTGELFF. For the CDR3, the DNA is TGTGCCAGCACCAAGGGGACTAGTAACACCGGGGAGCTGTTTTTT.